This is a list of T cell receptor beta chains from one sample in a study of identical twins. TCRdb re-called the 5' RACE reads with MiXCR, one entry per CDR3 protein. The top ten clones hold roughly 0.43% of a sample with approximately 500,000 distinct CDR3 sequences, roughly 15% of them seen once. These same records also appear under a second study, on yellow fever vaccine responses in identical twins.

Source material: CD4+ T cells sorted from blood. Source of these receptors: a woman under 30 in good health. Both conserved end residues are part of each CDR3. D genes are given only for firm matches. A row's size may be missing; if present it is once, few, many or a size class.

D gene: -
V gene: TRBV5-1
J gene: TRBJ1-3
clone size: few
CDR3 DNA: TGCGCCAGCAGGGAGGAAAACACCATATATTTT
CDR3 protein: CASREENTIYF

D gene: TRBD2
V gene: TRBV18
J gene: TRBJ2-1
clone size: -
CDR3 DNA: TGTGCCAGCTCGCCTCCGGGACTAGCCACGAATGAGCAGTTCTTC
CDR3 protein: CASSPPGLATNEQFF

D gene: -
V gene: TRBV6-1
J gene: TRBJ1-2
clone size: few
CDR3 DNA: TGTGCCAGCAGAAAGACAGCCGAGGGGGGCTACACCTTC
CDR3 protein: CASRKTAEGGYTF

D gene: -
V gene: TRBV3-1
J gene: TRBJ1-4
clone size: -
CDR3 DNA: TGTGCCAGCAGTCGAAACAGGGATGAAAAACTGTTTTTT
CDR3 protein: CASSRNRDEKLFF

D gene: -
V gene: TRBV5-1
J gene: TRBJ1-1
clone size: -
CDR3 DNA: TGCGCCAGCAGCGCCCGGGGGGCCTCGAACACTGAAGCTTTCTTT
CDR3 protein: CASSARGASNTEAFF

D gene: TRBD1
V gene: TRBV5-8
J gene: TRBJ1-1
clone size: once
CDR3 DNA: TGTGCCAGCAACGAAGGGGGCCTCTGCTGTGCTTTCTTT
CDR3 protein: CASNEGGLCCAFF

D gene: -
V gene: TRBV10-2
J gene: TRBJ2-7
clone size: -
CDR3 DNA: TGCGCCAGCAGTGAGTCGACTCTAGTGGGGTGGCCCGAGCAGTACTTC
CDR3 protein: CASSESTLVGWPEQYF

D gene: -
V gene: TRBV7-2
J gene: TRBJ1-1
clone size: -
CDR3 DNA: TGTGCCAGCAGCTCCGCCGTGGGGCGGAGGGAGAACACTGAAGCTTTCTTT
CDR3 protein: CASSSAVGRRENTEAFF

D gene: TRBD2
V gene: TRBV20-1
J gene: TRBJ2-3
clone size: -
CDR3 DNA: TGCAGTGCTATTTCTAGCGGGTCTAGCACAGATACGCAGTATTTT
CDR3 protein: CSAISSGSSTDTQYF

D gene: -
V gene: TRBV2
J gene: TRBJ1-1
clone size: -
CDR3 DNA: TGTGCCAGCAGGGGGGACGGGGGTTTTTCTGAAGCTTTCTTT
CDR3 protein: CASRGDGGFSEAFF